Listed below are T cell receptor beta chains from one sample, sequenced in a study of blood T cell repertoires in COVID-19. Only in-frame clones appear in the TCRdb table, and some are missing; sequencing was by immunoSEQ multiplex PCR. The data hold under 85,000 clones, with less than 90% observed a single time. Sequencing was performed on peripheral blood. The receptors were sampled from an older man in a cohort sampled during active COVID-19. CDR3s leave out the opening cysteine and the closing phenylalanine or tryptophan. D genes are given only for firm matches. Size is stated for part of the rows, as once, few or many counts, or as a class when the clone is expanded.

d_call: TRBD1
j_call: TRBJ1-2
v_call: TRBV28
clone_size: NA
cdr3_aa: ASSLSDRSNGYT

d_call: TRBD2
j_call: TRBJ2-1
v_call: TRBV5-4
clone_size: NA
cdr3_aa: ASSLAELAGANEQF

d_call: NA
j_call: TRBJ2-5
v_call: TRBV15
clone_size: NA
cdr3_aa: ATREQGWQETQY

d_call: NA
j_call: TRBJ1-6
v_call: TRBV4-1
clone_size: NA
cdr3_aa: ASSQVEFSSNSPLH

d_call: TRBD1
j_call: TRBJ1-2
v_call: TRBV5-4
clone_size: NA
cdr3_aa: ASSETGEVGYT

d_call: NA
j_call: TRBJ2-7
v_call: TRBV6-1
clone_size: NA
cdr3_aa: ASSVLAGTLDSYEQY

d_call: NA
j_call: TRBJ2-3
v_call: TRBV7-9
clone_size: NA
cdr3_aa: ASRNLPPGGDVTDTQY

d_call: NA
j_call: TRBJ2-2
v_call: TRBV6-2/TRBV6-3
clone_size: NA
cdr3_aa: ASSTDSQSSTGELF

d_call: TRBD2
j_call: TRBJ2-5
v_call: TRBV25-1
clone_size: NA
cdr3_aa: ASSESGREETQY

d_call: TRBD2
j_call: TRBJ2-2
v_call: TRBV19
clone_size: NA
cdr3_aa: ASSPPGLARGELF

d_call: NA
j_call: TRBJ2-3
v_call: TRBV3-1/TRBV3-2
clone_size: NA
cdr3_aa: ASSRRTGDTDTQY

d_call: NA
j_call: TRBJ1-5
v_call: TRBV6-6
clone_size: NA
cdr3_aa: ASSYGQQGSQPQH

d_call: TRBD1
j_call: TRBJ2-7
v_call: TRBV3-1/TRBV3-2
clone_size: NA
cdr3_aa: ASRLTGDEQY

d_call: NA
j_call: TRBJ2-1
v_call: TRBV7-9
clone_size: few
cdr3_aa: ASSLGTRNEQF

d_call: TRBD1
j_call: TRBJ1-4
v_call: TRBV28
clone_size: NA
cdr3_aa: ASVGQGVGKLF

d_call: TRBD2
j_call: TRBJ2-5
v_call: TRBV7-2
clone_size: NA
cdr3_aa: ASSFRTSDGETQY

d_call: NA
j_call: TRBJ1-1
v_call: TRBV7-8
clone_size: NA
cdr3_aa: ASTELGGSTEAF

d_call: TRBD1
j_call: TRBJ2-3
v_call: TRBV2
clone_size: NA
cdr3_aa: ASSGDRGRSVGWGLNTDTQY

d_call: NA
j_call: TRBJ1-5
v_call: TRBV19
clone_size: many
cdr3_aa: ASSTFLQGLGQPQH

d_call: TRBD1
j_call: TRBJ1-5
v_call: TRBV6-5
clone_size: NA
cdr3_aa: ASRHPGTDNQPQH

d_call: NA
j_call: TRBJ1-6
v_call: TRBV28
clone_size: NA
cdr3_aa: ASSTIGTWSYNSPLH

d_call: NA
j_call: TRBJ2-6
v_call: TRBV5-1
clone_size: NA
cdr3_aa: ASSLERTGANVLT

d_call: NA
j_call: TRBJ1-6
v_call: TRBV19
clone_size: few
cdr3_aa: ASSIDRSAALH

d_call: NA
j_call: TRBJ2-7
v_call: TRBV3-1/TRBV3-2
clone_size: NA
cdr3_aa: ASSQESGKPPREQY

d_call: NA
j_call: TRBJ1-3
v_call: TRBV2
clone_size: NA
cdr3_aa: ASRVASNSRGGSTGNTIY

d_call: TRBD2
j_call: TRBJ2-4
v_call: TRBV19
clone_size: NA
cdr3_aa: ASSTGGLGKNIQY

d_call: TRBD1
j_call: TRBJ2-5
v_call: TRBV6-2/TRBV6-3
clone_size: NA
cdr3_aa: ASSPGQLEKETQY

d_call: NA
j_call: TRBJ1-5
v_call: TRBV6-2/TRBV6-3
clone_size: NA
cdr3_aa: ASSYLRGQFQPQH

d_call: TRBD2
j_call: TRBJ2-3
v_call: TRBV2
clone_size: NA
cdr3_aa: ASSVRGETDTQY

d_call: TRBD2
j_call: TRBJ2-1
v_call: TRBV7-9
clone_size: NA
cdr3_aa: ASSLPLAGAQQF